This TCR beta chain was sequenced during a study of early T cells in non-severe SARS-CoV-2 infection. Study summary: Bulk RNA from unsorted whole blood was sequenced; chains were unpaired.

Unique molecular identifiers were added to individual cDNA molecules. TCRdb re-called the 5' RACE reads with MiXCR, one entry per CDR3 protein. The data contain some 54,000 distinct CDR3 sequences, 11% of them singletons. This clonotype was detected ten times or more. The CDR3 totals 19 residues. After removal of 4 bases from V and 1 base from J, the junction contained 10 bases not matched to a gene. Germline V gene lookup returns CDR1 LNHDA and CDR2 SQIVND (reference sequence). The TCR sequence derives from an adult who was a healthcare worker with PCR-confirmed SARS-CoV-2 infection or an uninfected control (not recorded which). The genes are TRBV19 and TRBJ2-2; 12 bases are a match to TRBD2. The sequenced sample consisted of whole blood. The CDR3 DNA is TGTGCCAGTAGTACCCGTACCCTAGCGGGAGGGCGGAACACCGGGGAGCTGTTTTTT. This translates into CASSTRTLAGGRNTGELFF. Using reference TRBV19 and TRBJ2-2 for the parts outside the CDR3, the full variable domain is DGGITQSPKYLFRKEGQNVTLSCEQNLNHDAMYWYRQDPGQGLRLIYYSQIVNDFQKGDIAEGYSVSREKKESFPLTVTSAQKNPTAFYLCASSTRTLAGGRNTGELFFGEGSRLTVL.